The source of this TCR beta chain is a study of vaccination and CD4 T cells after COVID-19. Study in general: The stimulus for the cells was overlapping spike peptides derived from SARS-CoV-2, HCoV-NL63, HCoV-OC43 and HCoV-229E.

CDR1 is SQVTM, CDR2 ANQGSEA, per germline. CDR3 size: 15 residues. The V gene end was trimmed by 6 bases and the J gene end by 6 bases; junction bases not matched to a gene: 11. As to this clonotype: Its specificity is not known.

Treatment specified: approximately nine-day PBMC culture with coronavirus spike peptide pools or control peptides (ViraFEST assay). Each of days 3 and 7 saw half the medium replaced by fresh IL-2 medium. The Oncomine TCR Beta short-read assay sequenced DNA from cultured CD4+ T cells. From the PCR reads, TCRdb called clonotypes with MiXCR, one entry per CDR3 protein. The data show 9,500 to 15,000 distinct CDR3 sequences, around 55% seen once. Points from the study as a whole: Apart from involving relatively few convalescent patients, the work omitted early post-infection timepoints.

The genes are TRBV29-1 and TRBJ2-3; 11 bases match TRBD2. The source of this sequence is a human donor who had recovered from COVID-19. The sequenced material came from CD4+ T cells from blood, cultured in vitro. DNA for the CDR3: TGCAGCGTACGACTAGCGGGGCCCTTCACGGATACGCAGTATTTT. Its translation is CSVRLAGPFTDTQYF.